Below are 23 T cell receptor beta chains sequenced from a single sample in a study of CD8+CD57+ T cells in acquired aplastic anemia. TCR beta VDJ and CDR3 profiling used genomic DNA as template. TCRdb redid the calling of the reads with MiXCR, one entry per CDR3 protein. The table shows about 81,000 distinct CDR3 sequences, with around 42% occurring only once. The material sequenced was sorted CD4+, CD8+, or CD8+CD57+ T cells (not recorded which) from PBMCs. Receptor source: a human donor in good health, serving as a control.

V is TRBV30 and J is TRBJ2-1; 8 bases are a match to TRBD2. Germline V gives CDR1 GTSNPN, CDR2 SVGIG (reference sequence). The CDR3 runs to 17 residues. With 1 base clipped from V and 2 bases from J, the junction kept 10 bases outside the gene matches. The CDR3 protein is CAWSGSLAGRTYNEQFF. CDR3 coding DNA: TGTGCCTGGAGTGGTTCTTTAGCGGGAAGGACCTACAATGAGCAGTTCTTC.

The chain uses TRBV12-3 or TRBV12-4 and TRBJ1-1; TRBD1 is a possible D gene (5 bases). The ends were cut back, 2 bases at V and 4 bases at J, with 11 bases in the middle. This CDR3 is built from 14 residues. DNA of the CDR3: TGTGCCAGCAGTTTATGGGGGGGAGGCACTGAAGCTTTCTTT. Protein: CASSLWGGGTEAFF.

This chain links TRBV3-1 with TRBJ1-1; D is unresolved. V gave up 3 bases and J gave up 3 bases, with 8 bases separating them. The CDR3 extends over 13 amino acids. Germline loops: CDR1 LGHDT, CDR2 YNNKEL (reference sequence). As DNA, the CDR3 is TGTGCCAGCAGCCATAGGCAGCACACTGAAGCTTTCTTT. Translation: CASSHRQHTEAFF.

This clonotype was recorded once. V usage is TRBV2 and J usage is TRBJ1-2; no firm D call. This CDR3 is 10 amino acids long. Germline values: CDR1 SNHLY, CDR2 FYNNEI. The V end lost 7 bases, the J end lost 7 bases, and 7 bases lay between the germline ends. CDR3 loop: CASTDGGYTF. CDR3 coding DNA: TGTGCCAGCACTGATGGTGGCTACACCTTC.

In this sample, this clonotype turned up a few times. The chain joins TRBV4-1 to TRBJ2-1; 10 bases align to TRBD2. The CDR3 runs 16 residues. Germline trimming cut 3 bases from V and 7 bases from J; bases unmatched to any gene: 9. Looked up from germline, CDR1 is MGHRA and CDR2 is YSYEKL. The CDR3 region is CASSQEAGGPLNEQFF. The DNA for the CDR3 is TGCGCCAGCAGCCAGGAAGCGGGGGGGCCTCTGAATGAGCAGTTCTTC.

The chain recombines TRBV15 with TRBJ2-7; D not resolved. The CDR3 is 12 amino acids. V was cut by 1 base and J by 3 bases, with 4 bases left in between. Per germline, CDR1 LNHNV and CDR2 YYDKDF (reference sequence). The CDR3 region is CATSRAGYEQYF. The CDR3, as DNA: TGTGCCACCAGCAGAGCGGGCTACGAGCAGTACTTC.

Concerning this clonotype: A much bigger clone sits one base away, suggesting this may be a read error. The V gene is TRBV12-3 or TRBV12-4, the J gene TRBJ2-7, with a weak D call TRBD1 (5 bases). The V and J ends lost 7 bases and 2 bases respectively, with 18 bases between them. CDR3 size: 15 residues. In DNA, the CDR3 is TGTGCCAGCACCATTTTCCAGGGTCCAGCCTACGAGCAGTACTTC. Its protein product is CASTIFQGPAYEQYF.

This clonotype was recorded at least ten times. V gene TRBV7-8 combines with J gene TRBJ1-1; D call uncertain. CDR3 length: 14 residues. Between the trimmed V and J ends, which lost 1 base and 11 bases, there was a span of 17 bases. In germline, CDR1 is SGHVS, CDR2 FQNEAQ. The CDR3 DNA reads TGTGCCAGCAGCTTAGGACCTCGAGGGCAGGAGGCTTTCTTT. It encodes CASSLGPRGQEAFF.

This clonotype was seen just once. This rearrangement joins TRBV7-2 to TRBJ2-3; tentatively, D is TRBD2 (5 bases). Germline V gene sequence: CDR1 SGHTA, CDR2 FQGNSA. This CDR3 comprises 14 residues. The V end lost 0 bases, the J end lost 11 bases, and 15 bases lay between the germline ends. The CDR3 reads CASSLALEAEQQYF. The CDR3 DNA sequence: TGTGCCAGCAGCTTAGCGTTAGAAGCGGAGCAGCAGTATTTT.

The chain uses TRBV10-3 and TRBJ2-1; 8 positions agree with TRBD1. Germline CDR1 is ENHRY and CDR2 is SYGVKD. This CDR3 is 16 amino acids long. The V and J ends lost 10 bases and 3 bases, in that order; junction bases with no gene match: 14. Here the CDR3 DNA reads TGTGCCAGTAGTACAGGGACAGGACGCGACTACAATGAGCAGTTCTTC. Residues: CASSTGTGRDYNEQFF.

The CDR3 DNA is TGCAGTTCCTCCTCTAGCGGAGCTTTTCAAGAGACCCAGTACTTC. Translated, it gives CSSSSSGAFQETQYF. The chain is built from TRBV20-1 and TRBJ2-5; 7 bases are a match to TRBD2. Germline loops: CDR1 DFQATT, CDR2 SNEGSKA (reference sequence). The CDR3 consists of 15 residues. The V and J ends lost 8 bases and 2 bases, in that order; junction bases with no gene match: 14.

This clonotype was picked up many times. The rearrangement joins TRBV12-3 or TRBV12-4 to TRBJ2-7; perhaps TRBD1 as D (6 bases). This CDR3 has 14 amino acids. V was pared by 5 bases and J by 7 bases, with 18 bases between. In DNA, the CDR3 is TGTGCCAGCAGTATGGTGCCAGGGGCTAGTGAGCAGTACTTC. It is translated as CASSMVPGASEQYF.

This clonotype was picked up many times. The CDR3, as DNA: TGTGCCAGCAGTCCAGAGGGCACTGAAGCTTTCTTT. It is translated as CASSPEGTEAFF. The chain recombines TRBV12-3 or TRBV12-4 with TRBJ1-1; D is undetermined. Between the trimmed V and J ends, which lost 5 bases and 4 bases, there was a span of 8 bases. This CDR3 is 12 amino acids long.

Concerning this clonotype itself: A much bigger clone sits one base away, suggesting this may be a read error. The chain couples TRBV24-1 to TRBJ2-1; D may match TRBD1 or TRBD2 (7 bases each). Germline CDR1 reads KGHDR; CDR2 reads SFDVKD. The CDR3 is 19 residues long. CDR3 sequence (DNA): TGTGCCACCAGTGATCCAACCTCGACAGGGAGGGACGACTGCAATGAGCAGTCCTTC. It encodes CATSDPTSTGRDDCNEQSF.

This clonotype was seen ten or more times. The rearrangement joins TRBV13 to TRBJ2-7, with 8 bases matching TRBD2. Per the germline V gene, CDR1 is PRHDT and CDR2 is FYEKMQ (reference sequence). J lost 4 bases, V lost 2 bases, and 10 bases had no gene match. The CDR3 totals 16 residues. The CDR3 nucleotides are TGTGCCAGCAGCTTAACGGCGGGGGGAAAACGGTACGAGCAGTACTTC. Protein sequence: CASSLTAGGKRYEQYF.

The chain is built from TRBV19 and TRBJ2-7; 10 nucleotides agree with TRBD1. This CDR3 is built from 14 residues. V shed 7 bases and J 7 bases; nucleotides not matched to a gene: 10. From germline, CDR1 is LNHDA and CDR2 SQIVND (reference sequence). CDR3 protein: CASNGQGEVSEQYF. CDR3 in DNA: TGTGCCAGTAATGGACAGGGGGAAGTGAGTGAGCAGTACTTC.

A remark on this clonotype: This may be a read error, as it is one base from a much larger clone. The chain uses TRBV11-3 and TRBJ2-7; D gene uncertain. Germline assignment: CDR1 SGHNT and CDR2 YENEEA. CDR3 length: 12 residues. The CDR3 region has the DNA TGTGCCAGCAGCCCCGAGACCCTTGGGTGCGTCTTC. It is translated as CASSPETLGCVF.

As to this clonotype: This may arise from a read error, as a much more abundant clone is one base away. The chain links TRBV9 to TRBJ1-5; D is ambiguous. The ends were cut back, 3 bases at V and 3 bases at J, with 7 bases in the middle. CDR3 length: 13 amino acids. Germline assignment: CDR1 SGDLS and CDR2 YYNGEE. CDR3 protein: CASSETLNQPQHF. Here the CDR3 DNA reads TGTGCCAGCAGCGAGACCCTCAATCAGCCCCAGCATTTT.

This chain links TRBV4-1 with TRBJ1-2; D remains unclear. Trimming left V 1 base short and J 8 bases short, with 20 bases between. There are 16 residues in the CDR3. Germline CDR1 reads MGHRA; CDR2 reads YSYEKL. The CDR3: CASSQGFTAAARGYTF. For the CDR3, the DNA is TGCGCCAGCAGCCAAGGCTTCACAGCGGCTGCTCGGGGCTACACCTTC.

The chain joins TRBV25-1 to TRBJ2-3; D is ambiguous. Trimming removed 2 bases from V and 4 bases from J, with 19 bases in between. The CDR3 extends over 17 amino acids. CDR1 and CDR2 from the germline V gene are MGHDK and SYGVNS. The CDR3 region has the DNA TGTGCCAGCAGTGAACAGGCAGACGACTTGAGCTCAGATACGCAGTATTTT. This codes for CASSEQADDLSSDTQYF. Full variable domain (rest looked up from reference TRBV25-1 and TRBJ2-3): EADIYQTPRYLVIGTGKKITLECSQTMGHDKMYWYQQDPGMELHLIHYSYGVNSTEKGDLSSESTVSRIRTEHFPLTLESARPSHTSQYLCASSEQADDLSSDTQYFGPGTRLTVL.

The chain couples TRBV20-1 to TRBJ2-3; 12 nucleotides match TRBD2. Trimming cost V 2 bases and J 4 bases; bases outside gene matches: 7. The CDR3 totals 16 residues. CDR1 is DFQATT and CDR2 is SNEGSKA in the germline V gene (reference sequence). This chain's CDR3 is CSARSLAGGPADTQYF. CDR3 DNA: TGCAGTGCTAGATCCCTAGCGGGGGGGCCAGCAGATACGCAGTATTTT.

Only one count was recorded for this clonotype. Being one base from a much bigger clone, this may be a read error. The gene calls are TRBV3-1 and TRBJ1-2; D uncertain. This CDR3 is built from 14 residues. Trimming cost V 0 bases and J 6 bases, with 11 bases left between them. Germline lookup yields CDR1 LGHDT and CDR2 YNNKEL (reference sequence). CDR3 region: CASSQDGLSHGYTF. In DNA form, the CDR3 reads TGTGCCAGCAGCCAAGATGGCTTATCCCATGGCTACACCTTC.

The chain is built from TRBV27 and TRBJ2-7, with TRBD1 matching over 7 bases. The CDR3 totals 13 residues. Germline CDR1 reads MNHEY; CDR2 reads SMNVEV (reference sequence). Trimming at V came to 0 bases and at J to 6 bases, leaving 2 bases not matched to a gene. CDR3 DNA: TGTGCCAGCAGTTTATCGTCAGGGGGCGAGCAGTACTTC. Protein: CASSLSSGGEQYF.